This is a list of T cell receptor beta chains from one sample in a study of T-cell memory formation after mild COVID-19. TCRdb ran MiXCR on the 5' RACE reads and lists one entry per CDR3 protein. In the table there are approximately 210,000 distinct CDR3 sequences, 25% to 35% of which are singletons. The sequenced sample was PBMCs or a T cell subset sorted from them (not recorded which). These receptors were obtained from an adult woman who had mild COVID-19 (a few samples of this study predate the infection). Cell type and time point are not known. Both conserved end residues are part of each CDR3. The D gene is left open where the match is weak. A clone size is listed for some rows: how often the clone was seen (once, few, many), or a class if it is expanded.

J | size | V | D | CDR3
TRBJ2-1 | - | TRBV9 | - | CASSVAGGPLSEQFF
TRBJ2-1 | - | TRBV7-2 | - | CASSLRRDSYNEQFF
TRBJ2-6 | - | TRBV28 | - | CASSSPSLAGANVLTF
TRBJ1-6 | many | TRBV5-5 | - | CASSPGIALHF
TRBJ2-3 | few | TRBV7-2 | - | CASSLISGSTDTQYF
TRBJ1-1 | few | TRBV6-5 | - | CASSYESLVLQNTEAFF
TRBJ2-1 | few | TRBV7-8 | TRBD2 | CASIASGWSEQFF
TRBJ2-1 | - | TRBV2 | - | CASTLGEVEQFF
TRBJ2-1 | - | TRBV24-1 | TRBD2 | CATSEPLAEGYNEQFF
TRBJ2-7 | - | TRBV5-1 | TRBD1 | CASSRGTVSYEQYF
TRBJ2-3 | - | TRBV20-1 | - | CSARESRTDTQYF
TRBJ2-1 | few | TRBV29-1 | - | CSAGSWDLDNEQFF
TRBJ2-5 | medium-sized | TRBV12-3/TRBV12-4 | - | CASSSGTPGVETQYF
TRBJ2-7 | few | TRBV12-3/TRBV12-4 | - | CASSLGGGHAYEQYF
TRBJ2-1 | - | TRBV4-1 | - | CARSQVMNEQFF
TRBJ2-5 | - | TRBV24-1 | - | CATSDWSGETQYF
TRBJ1-1 | few | TRBV4-1 | - | CASSQDTGFDEAFF
TRBJ2-1 | few | TRBV7-9 | TRBD2 | CASSQRLAGGFNEQFF
TRBJ2-4 | few | TRBV7-2 | - | CASSLAGNIQYF
TRBJ1-2 | few | TRBV4-1 | TRBD1 | CASSPVTGEYGYTF
TRBJ1-3 | - | TRBV7-2 | - | CASSDRWGSGNTIYF
TRBJ2-1 | - | TRBV20-1 | - | CSAPTNSYNEQFF
TRBJ2-7 | few | TRBV12-3/TRBV12-4 | TRBD1 | CASSLGGQGPYEQYF
TRBJ1-3 | - | TRBV7-3 | - | CASLGDRSGNTIYF
TRBJ2-1 | - | TRBV7-2 | TRBD2 | CASSSVGGRDEQFF